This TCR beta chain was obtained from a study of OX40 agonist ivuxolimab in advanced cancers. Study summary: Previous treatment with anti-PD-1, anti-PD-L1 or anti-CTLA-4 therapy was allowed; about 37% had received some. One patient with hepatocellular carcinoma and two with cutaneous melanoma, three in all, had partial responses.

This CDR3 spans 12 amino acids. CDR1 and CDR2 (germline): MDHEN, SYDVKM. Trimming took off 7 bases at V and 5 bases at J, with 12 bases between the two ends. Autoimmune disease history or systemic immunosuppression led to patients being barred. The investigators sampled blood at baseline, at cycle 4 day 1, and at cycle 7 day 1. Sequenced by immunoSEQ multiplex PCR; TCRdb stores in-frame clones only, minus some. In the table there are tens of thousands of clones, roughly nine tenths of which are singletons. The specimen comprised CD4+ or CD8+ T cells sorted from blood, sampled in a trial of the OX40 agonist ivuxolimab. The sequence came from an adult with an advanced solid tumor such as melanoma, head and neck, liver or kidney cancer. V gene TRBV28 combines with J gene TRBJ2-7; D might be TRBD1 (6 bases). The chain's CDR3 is CASMQGTHEQYF. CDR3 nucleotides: TGTGCCAGCATGCAGGGGACCCACGAGCAGTACTTC.